This T cell receptor beta chain was retrieved from a study of T cell changes during pregnancy in multiple sclerosis. The CDR3 is made up of 15 amino acids. V lost 6 bases and J 5 bases, leaving 17 bases between the germline ends. Germline V gene data show CDR1 as MNHEY and CDR2 as SVGAGI. Here immunoSEQ multiplex PCR was the method, and the copy in TCRdb shows in-frame clones only, minus some. Altogether roughly 50,000 clones are present, 80% to 90% being singletons, with the ten largest covering 6.5% to 8.5%. The TCR comes from a female donor with multiple sclerosis, enrolled in a pregnancy study. Sequenced here: CD8+ T cells from peripheral blood mononuclear cells, sampled in the second trimester of pregnancy. This chain uses TRBV6-5 with TRBJ1-5; the D gene is possibly TRBD1 (6 bases). The DNA of the CDR3 is TGTGCCAGCAGCTCACTGGGGACACCGGATCAGCCCCAGCATTTT. Translated, it gives CASSSLGTPDQPQHF.